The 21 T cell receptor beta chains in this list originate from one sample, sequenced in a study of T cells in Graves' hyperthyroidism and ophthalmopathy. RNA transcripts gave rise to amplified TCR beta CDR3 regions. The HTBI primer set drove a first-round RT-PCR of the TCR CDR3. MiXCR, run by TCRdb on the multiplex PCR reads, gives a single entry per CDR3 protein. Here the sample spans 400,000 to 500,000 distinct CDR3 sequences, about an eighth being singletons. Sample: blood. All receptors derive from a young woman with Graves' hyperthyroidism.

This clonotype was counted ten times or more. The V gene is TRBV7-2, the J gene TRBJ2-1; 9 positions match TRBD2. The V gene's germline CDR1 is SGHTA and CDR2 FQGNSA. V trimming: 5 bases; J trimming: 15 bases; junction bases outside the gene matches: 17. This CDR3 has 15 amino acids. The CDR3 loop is CASSTEGHTGLARFF. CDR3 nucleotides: TGTGCCAGCAGCACCGAAGGTCACACCGGACTAGCGCGGTTCTTC.

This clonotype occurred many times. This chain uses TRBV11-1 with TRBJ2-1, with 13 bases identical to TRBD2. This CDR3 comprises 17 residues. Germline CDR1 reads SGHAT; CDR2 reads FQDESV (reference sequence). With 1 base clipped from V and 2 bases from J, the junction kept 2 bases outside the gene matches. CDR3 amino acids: CASSLELAGGPYNEQFF. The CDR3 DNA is TGTGCCAGCAGCTTAGAACTAGCGGGAGGGCCCTACAATGAGCAGTTCTTC. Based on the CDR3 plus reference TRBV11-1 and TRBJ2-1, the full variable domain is EAEVAQSPRYKITEKSQAVAFWCDPISGHATLYWYRQILGQGPELLVQFQDESVVDDSQLPKDRFSAERLKGVDSTLKIQPAELGDSAMYLCASSLELAGGPYNEQFFGPGTRLTVL.

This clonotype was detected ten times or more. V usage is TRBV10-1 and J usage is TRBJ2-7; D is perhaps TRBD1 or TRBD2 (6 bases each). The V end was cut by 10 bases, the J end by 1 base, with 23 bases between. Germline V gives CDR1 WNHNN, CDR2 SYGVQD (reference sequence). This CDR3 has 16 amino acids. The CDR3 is CATTLLRGAQSYEQYF. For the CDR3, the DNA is TGCGCCACCACGCTGCTTAGGGGGGCCCAATCCTACGAGCAGTACTTC.

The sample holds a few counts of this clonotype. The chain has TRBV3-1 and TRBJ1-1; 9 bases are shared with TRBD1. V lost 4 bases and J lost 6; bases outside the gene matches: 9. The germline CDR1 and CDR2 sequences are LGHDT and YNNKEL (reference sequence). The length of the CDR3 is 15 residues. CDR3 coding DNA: TGTGCCAGCAGCCTAACAGGGGGCGTTTCCGCTGAAGCTTTCTTT. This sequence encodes CASSLTGGVSAEAFF.

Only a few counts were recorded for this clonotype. Written as DNA, the CDR3 is TGTGCCAGCAGCTTAGGGCTGTCTATTTATGAGCAGTTCTTC. Its protein product is CASSLGLSIYEQFF. The rearrangement uses TRBV7-8 and TRBJ2-1; D is unclear. Germline CDR1 reads SGHVS; CDR2 reads FQNEAQ. V was clipped by 1 base and J by 8 bases, with 12 bases between them. The length of the CDR3 is 14 residues.

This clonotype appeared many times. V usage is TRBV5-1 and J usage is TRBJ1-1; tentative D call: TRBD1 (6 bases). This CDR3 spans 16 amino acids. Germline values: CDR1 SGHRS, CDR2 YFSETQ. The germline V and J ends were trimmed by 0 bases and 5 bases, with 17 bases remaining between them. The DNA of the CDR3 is TGCGCCAGCAGCTTGGAGCTCAGGGGCCCGGGGACTGAAGCTTTCTTT. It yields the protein CASSLELRGPGTEAFF.

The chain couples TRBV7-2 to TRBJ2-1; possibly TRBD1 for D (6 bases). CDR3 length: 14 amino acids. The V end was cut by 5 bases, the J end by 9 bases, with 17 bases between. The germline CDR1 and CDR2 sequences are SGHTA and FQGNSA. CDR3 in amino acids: CASSVVTGGREQFF. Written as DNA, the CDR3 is TGTGCCAGCAGCGTAGTTACTGGGGGCCGTGAGCAGTTCTTC.

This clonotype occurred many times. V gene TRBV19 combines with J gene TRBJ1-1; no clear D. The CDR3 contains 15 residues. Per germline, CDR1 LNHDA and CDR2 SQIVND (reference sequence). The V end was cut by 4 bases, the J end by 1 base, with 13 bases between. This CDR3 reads CASSKVDRTNTEAFF. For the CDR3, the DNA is TGTGCCAGTAGTAAGGTGGACCGGACGAACACTGAAGCTTTCTTT.

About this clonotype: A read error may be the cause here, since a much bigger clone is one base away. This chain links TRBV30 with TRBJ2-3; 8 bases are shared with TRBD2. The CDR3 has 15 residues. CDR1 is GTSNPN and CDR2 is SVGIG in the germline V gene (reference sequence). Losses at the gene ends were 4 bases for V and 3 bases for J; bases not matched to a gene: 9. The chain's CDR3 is CAWKILAEGTDTQYF. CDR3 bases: TGTGCCTGGAAGATACTAGCGGAAGGTACAGATACGCAGTATTTT.

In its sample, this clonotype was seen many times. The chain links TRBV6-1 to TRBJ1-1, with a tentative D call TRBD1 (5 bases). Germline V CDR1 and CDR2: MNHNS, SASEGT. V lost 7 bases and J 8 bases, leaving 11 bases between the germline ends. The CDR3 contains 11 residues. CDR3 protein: CASTLGLEAFF. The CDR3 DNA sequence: TGTGCCAGCACCTTGGGACTAGAAGCTTTCTTT.

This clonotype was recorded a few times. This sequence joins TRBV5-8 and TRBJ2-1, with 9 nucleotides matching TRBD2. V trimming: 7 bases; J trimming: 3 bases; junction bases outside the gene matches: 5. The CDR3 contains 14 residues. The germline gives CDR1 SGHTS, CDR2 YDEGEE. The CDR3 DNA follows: TGTGCCAGCCAAATAGCGGGAGTCTACAATGAGCAGTTCTTC. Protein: CASQIAGVYNEQFF.

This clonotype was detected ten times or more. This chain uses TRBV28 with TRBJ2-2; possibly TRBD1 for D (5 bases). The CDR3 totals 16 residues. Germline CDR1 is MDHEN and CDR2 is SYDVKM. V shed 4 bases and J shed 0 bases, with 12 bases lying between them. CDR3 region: CASSSGGAPNTGELFF. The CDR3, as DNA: TGTGCCAGCAGTTCCGGTGGGGCCCCGAACACCGGGGAGCTGTTTTTT. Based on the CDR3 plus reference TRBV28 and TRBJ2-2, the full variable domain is DVKVTQSSRYLVKRTGEKVFLECVQDMDHENMFWYRQDPGLGLRLIYFSYDVKMKEKGDIPEGYSVSREKKERFSLILESASTNQTSMYLCASSSGGAPNTGELFFGEGSRLTVL.

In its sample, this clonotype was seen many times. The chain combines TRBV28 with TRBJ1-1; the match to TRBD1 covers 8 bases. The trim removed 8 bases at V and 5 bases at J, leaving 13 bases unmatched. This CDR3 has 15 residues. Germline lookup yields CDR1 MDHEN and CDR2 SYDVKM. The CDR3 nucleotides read TGTGCCAGCGAGGACTACAGGGGGGGGAAGACTGAAGCTTTCTTT. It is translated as CASEDYRGGKTEAFF.

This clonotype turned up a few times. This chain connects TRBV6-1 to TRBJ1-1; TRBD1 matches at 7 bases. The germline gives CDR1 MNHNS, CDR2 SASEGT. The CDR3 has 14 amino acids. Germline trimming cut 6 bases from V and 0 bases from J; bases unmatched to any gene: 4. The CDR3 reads CASRPRGLNTEAFF. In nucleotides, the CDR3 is TGTGCCAGCAGGCCTAGGGGGCTGAACACTGAAGCTTTCTTT.

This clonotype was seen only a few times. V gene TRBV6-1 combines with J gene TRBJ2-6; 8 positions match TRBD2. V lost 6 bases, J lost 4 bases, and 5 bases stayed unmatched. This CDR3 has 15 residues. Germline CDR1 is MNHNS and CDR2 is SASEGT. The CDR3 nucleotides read TGTGCCAGCAGCTCTCGGGGGGGGGGGGCCAACGTCCTGACTTTC. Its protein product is CASSSRGGGANVLTF.

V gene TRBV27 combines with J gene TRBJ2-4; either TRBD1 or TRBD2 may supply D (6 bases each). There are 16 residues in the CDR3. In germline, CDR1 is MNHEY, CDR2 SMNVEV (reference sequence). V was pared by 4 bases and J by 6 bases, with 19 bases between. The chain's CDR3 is CASSSEGVGGGNIQYF. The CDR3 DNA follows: TGTGCCAGCAGTTCAGAAGGGGTGGGGGGCGGAAACATTCAGTACTTC.

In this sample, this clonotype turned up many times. CDR3 nucleotide sequence: TGTGCCACCAGCAGAGATCTTATCTCTGGAAACACCATATATTTT. This gives the protein CATSRDLISGNTIYF. V usage is TRBV15 and J usage is TRBJ1-3; D is ambiguous. The CDR3 loop spans 15 amino acids. V dropped 0 bases and J dropped 0 bases, with 6 bases sitting between them. CDR1 is LNHNV, CDR2 YYDKDF, per germline (reference sequence).

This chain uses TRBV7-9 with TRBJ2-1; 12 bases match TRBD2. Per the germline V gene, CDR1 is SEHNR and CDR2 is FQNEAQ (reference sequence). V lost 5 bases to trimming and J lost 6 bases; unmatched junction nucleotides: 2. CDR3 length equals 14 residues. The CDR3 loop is CASSKLAGGNEQFF. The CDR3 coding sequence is TGTGCCAGCAGCAAACTAGCGGGAGGCAATGAGCAGTTCTTC.

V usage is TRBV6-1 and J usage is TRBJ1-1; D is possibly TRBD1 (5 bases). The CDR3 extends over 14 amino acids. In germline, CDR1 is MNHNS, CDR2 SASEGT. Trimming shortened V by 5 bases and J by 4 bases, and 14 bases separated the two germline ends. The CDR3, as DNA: TGTGCCAGCAGTCGACAGACGCCGGGCACTGAAGCTTTCTTT. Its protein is CASSRQTPGTEAFF.

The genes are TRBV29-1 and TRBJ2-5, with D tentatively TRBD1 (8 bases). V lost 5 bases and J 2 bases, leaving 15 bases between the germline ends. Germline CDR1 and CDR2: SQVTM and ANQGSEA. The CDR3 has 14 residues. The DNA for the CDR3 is TGCAGCGTTCCCGGACAGGGAGGGCAAGAGACCCAGTACTTC. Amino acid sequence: CSVPGQGGQETQYF.

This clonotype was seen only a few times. The CDR3, as DNA: TGTGCCAGTAGTGACAGGGGACCCGGCTCTGGAAACACCATATATTTT. It specifies CASSDRGPGSGNTIYF. This chain uses TRBV19 with TRBJ1-3; TRBD1 matches at 8 bases. The germline CDR1 and CDR2 sequences are LNHDA and SQIVND (reference sequence). V trimming: 5 bases; J trimming: 0 bases; junction bases outside the gene matches: 6. This CDR3 is built from 16 residues.